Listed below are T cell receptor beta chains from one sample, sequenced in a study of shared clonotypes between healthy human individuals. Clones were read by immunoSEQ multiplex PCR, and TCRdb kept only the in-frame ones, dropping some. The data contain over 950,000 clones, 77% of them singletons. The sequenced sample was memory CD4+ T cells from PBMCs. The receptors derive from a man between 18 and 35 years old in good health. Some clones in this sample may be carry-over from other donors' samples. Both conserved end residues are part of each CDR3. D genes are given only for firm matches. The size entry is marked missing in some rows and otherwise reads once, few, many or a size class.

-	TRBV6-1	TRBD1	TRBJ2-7	CASSAQGQGNYEQYF	TGTGCCAGCAGTGCCCAGGGACAGGGAAACTACGAGCAGTACTTC
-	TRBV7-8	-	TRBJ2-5	CASSWYLRETQYF	TGTGCCAGCAGCTGGTACCTCCGAGAGACCCAGTACTTC
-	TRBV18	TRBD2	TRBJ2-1	CASSPGLAYNEQFF	TGTGCCAGCTCGCCTGGACTAGCGTACAATGAGCAGTTCTTC
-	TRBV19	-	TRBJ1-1	CASSAGVGTEAFF	TGTGCCAGTAGTGCAGGGGTAGGCACTGAAGCTTTCTTT
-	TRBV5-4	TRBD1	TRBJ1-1	CASSPQLGQGNTEAFF	TGTGCCAGCAGCCCACAGCTGGGACAGGGGAACACTGAAGCTTTCTTT
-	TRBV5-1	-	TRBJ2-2	CASSLAASVATGELFF	TGCGCCAGCAGCTTAGCGGCTAGTGTGGCCACCGGGGAGCTGTTTTTT
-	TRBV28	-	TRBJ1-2	CASSFGNYGYTF	TGTGCCAGCAGTTTTGGGAACTATGGCTACACCTTC
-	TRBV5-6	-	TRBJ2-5	CASSRGRGRETQYF	TGTGCCAGCAGCCGGGGAAGGGGCCGTGAGACCCAGTACTTC
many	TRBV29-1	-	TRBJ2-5	CSVPPEERAIQETQYF	TGCAGCGTTCCCCCGGAAGAGAGAGCCATACAAGAGACCCAGTACTTC
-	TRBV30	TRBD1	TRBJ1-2	CAWSAGQGAGYTF	TGTGCCTGGAGTGCGGGACAGGGCGCTGGCTACACCTTC
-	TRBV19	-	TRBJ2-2	CASSIARKGEDTGELFF	TGTGCCAGTAGTATAGCAAGAAAAGGGGAGGACACCGGGGAGCTGTTTTTT
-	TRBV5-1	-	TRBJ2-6	CASSQTPPSGANVLTF	TGCGCCAGCAGCCAAACGCCACCCTCTGGGGCCAACGTCCTGACTTTC
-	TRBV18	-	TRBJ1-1	CASSGIQGHTEAFF	TGTGCCAGCTCAGGGATTCAGGGGCACACTGAAGCTTTCTTT
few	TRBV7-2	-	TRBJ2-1	CASSLVLSHGLQFF	TGTGCCAGCAGCTTAGTACTATCCCACGGACTCCAGTTCTTC
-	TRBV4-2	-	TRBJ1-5	CASSQDHRASGGQPQHF	TGTGCCAGCAGCCAAGATCACCGGGCCTCGGGGGGTCAGCCCCAGCATTTT